The 5 T cell receptor beta chains below come from one sample, sequenced in a study of CD8+CD57+ T cells in acquired aplastic anemia. Genomic DNA acted as the template from which TCR beta VDJ combination and CDR3 sequence profiling were carried out. TCRdb re-analysed the reads in MiXCR, keeping a single row per CDR3 protein. Among roughly 38,000 distinct CDR3 sequences listed, 75% to 85% were seen once. The sequenced sample consisted of sorted CD4+, CD8+, or CD8+CD57+ T cells (not recorded which) from PBMCs. These receptors all come from a human donor in good health, serving as a control.

V gene TRBV19 combines with J gene TRBJ2-7; 10 nucleotides agree with TRBD1. Per germline, CDR1 LNHDA and CDR2 SQIVND (reference sequence). This CDR3 has 13 residues. The V and J ends lost 7 bases and 5 bases, in that order; junction bases with no gene match: 5. CDR3 sequence (DNA): TGTGCCAGTATGGGGACAGGGGAACACGAGCAGTACTTC. Translated: CASMGTGEHEQYF.

This clonotype was counted a single time. The chain uses TRBV24-1 and TRBJ1-6; 10 nucleotides line up with TRBD1. CDR3 length: 16 amino acids. V lost 3 bases and J lost 7; bases outside the gene matches: 5. The germline V gene has CDR1 KGHDR and CDR2 SFDVKD. CDR3 amino acids: CATSDPRQGANSPLHF. In DNA form, the CDR3 reads TGTGCCACCAGTGATCCCCGACAGGGGGCGAATTCACCCCTCCACTTT.

This clonotype was detected a few times. The V gene is TRBV28, the J gene TRBJ1-2; 7 bases agree with TRBD1. The CDR3 is made up of 18 amino acids. Unmatched junction bases numbered 16, after V lost 2 bases and J lost 4 bases. Germline V CDR1 and CDR2: MDHEN, SYDVKM. Written as DNA, the CDR3 is TGTGCCAGCAGTTTAACCCCCCCGACAGGGAAGCGAGGCTATGGCTACACCTTC. Protein product: CASSLTPPTGKRGYGYTF.

The gene calls are TRBV19 and TRBJ1-5; TRBD1 matches at 7 bases. Germline CDR1 and CDR2: LNHDA and SQIVND (reference sequence). The CDR3 runs 16 residues. Trimming removed 6 bases from V and 2 bases from J; junction bases left unmatched: 10. This chain's CDR3 is CASSVLYRGGNQPQHF. The CDR3 nucleotides are TGTGCCAGTAGCGTACTCTACAGGGGCGGCAATCAGCCCCAGCATTTT.

With regard to this clonotype: At one end, the junction sequence differs from germline, possibly due to a read error. The chain is built from TRBV5-6 and TRBJ1-1; the match to TRBD1 covers 7 bases. The CDR3 consists of 14 residues. CDR1 SGHDT and CDR2 YYEEEE come from the germline V gene. The DNA of the CDR3 is TGTCCCAGCAGCTTTACAGGGGTCCTCGCTGAAGCTTCCTTT. Translating gives CPSSFTGVLAEASF.